This TCR beta chain was sequenced for a study of cytomegalovirus exposure and HLA in healthy donors (dated by TCRdb to the late 2010s). For the study in its entirety: According to a later analysis, one platform produced both the 100 to 150 validation repertoires and the roughly 650 repertoires of the first cohort. The study aimed to test whether cataloging public T cell receptors could reveal signatures of past pathogen exposure. Along with the roughly 670-subject first cohort, a separate validation cohort of over a hundred different subjects was used. To predict cytomegalovirus infection status, the study combined high-throughput TCR immunosequencing, statistical association of individual TCRs with disease status, and machine learning. General conclusions and limits of the study: A later analysis found that TCRs clustered in the first cohort also tended to co-occur in the 95 to 150 validation repertoires, with just under 95% of cluster scores above 0. A later analysis lacked HLA typing for the validation cohort, so it scored co-occurrence in that cohort across all 110 or so repertoires. The classifier was reported to diagnose cytomegalovirus status with high specificity and sensitivity in both the original cohort and the validation cohort. In vitro tests confirmed that three of the cytomegalovirus-associated TCR beta chains recognize cytomegalovirus antigens. According to the authors, the approach could potentially be generalized to other disease states and immunological phenotypes. The study gave a list of under 200 TCR beta chains associated with cytomegalovirus. Most TCR sequences were observed very rarely across donors, whereas some public TCRs were present in many individuals.

Separate from the roughly 650-subject first cohort, the validation cohort of roughly 120 subjects was the group to which the donors belonged. The library was produced with the immunoSEQ multiplex PCR assay. The source study handled its data this way. A statistical classification framework was built for diagnosing cytomegalovirus status from the catalog of TCR beta chain sequences. TCRdb carries this immuneACCESS record with in-frame sequences only. Its versions omit some clonotypes, under half of them owing to an unresolved V gene in the studies checked, with the rest unexplained. From that table come the V and J calls and clone size; the DNA was used to work out D and trimming. The sample records about 98,000 clones, roughly 87% of which are singletons. Clones ranked in the top ten supply 3.5% to 5% of the sample. The CDR1 and CDR2 encoded by the germline V gene (reference sequence) are MNHEY and SMNVEV. Counted from cysteine to phenylalanine, this CDR3 has 15 amino acids. Only CDR3 DNA is held: 45 bases, read in frame from base 1. V drops 8 bases and J drops 2 bases, leaving 18 bases in between.

This clone was seen once. It lacks a known antigen. Within one base of it there is no much larger clone, and no base qualities were kept. The rearranged chain carries TRBV27 and TRBJ1-1; perhaps TRBD1 is the D gene, with 5 bases matching. The TCR sequence derives from a woman in her twenties or thirties in good health and CMV-seronegative. Sequenced material: PBMCs. CDR3 protein: CASSLFGAANTEAFF. In nucleotide form, the sequence is TGTGCCAGCTCTCTTTTTGGGGCGGCCAACACTGAAGCTTTCTTT.